The T cell receptor (beta chain) described here comes from a study of blood T cell repertoires in COVID-19. In the study overall: Some COVID-19 samples were acute and others convalescent; all came from the United States, Italy and Spain. Sources were T cells, B-cell-depleted T cells, or PBMCs; the material itself was cDNA or gDNA.

Per the original data handling: It was from reference gene primer amplification that nucleated cell counts were estimated. Profiled with immunoSEQ multiplex PCR; TCRdb holds only in-frame clones, not every one. D and trimming come from the DNA, and the V and J calls and clone size come from that table. Of fewer than 150,000 clones in the sample, roughly 86% are singletons; the top ten hold around 13%. V lost 10 bases to trimming and J lost 0 bases; unmatched junction nucleotides: 13. This CDR3 comprises 16 residues. Per germline, CDR1 MDHEN and CDR2 SYDVKM. The chain employs TRBV28 and TRBJ2-7; 9 bases map to TRBD1. Sequencing was done on a sample of peripheral blood. The receptor comes from a human donor in a cohort sampled during active COVID-19. The CDR3 is CANNLGQGKSSYEQYF. The CDR3 DNA reads as TGTGCCAACAACTTGGGACAGGGAAAGAGCTCCTACGAGCAGTACTTC.